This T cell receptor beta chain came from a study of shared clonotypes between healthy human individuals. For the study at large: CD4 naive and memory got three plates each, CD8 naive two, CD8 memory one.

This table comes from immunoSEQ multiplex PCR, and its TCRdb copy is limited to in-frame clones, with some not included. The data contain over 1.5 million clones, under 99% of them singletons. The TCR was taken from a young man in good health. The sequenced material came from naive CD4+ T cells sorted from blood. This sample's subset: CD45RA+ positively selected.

In DNA, the CDR3 is TGTGCCAGCAGCTTGGCCGGCAGGACCAACTCCTACGAGCAGTACTTC. It codes for CASSLAGRTNSYEQYF. This chain links TRBV5-4 with TRBJ2-7; D not certain. Germline CDR1 reads SGHNT; CDR2 reads YYREEE (reference sequence). V lost 0 bases and J 0 bases, leaving 13 bases between the germline ends. The CDR3 sequence is 16 residues long.